This T cell receptor (beta chain) was profiled in a study of metastatic and nonmetastatic thyroid tumors. General study findings and limits: Versus benign nodules, malignant thyroid tumors reportedly had significantly higher TCR beta diversity, in blood and tumor.

TCRdb reanalyzed the PCR reads via MiXCR. The table shows roughly 34,000 clones, with approximately 15% occurring only once. At least ten counts were recorded for this clone. Its antigen is not known. Each patient went into thyroid surgery without having received any treatment. The V and J ends lost 1 base and 10 bases respectively, with 5 bases between them. The CDR3 runs 11 residues. Germline V gives CDR1 LGHDT, CDR2 YNNKEL (reference sequence). The rearrangement uses TRBV3-1 and TRBJ2-1; D is undetermined. The clonotype comes from a male donor with papillary thyroid cancer or a benign thyroid nodule (not recorded which). Some clones in this sample may be carry-over from other donors' samples. Material: blood. The CDR3 DNA reads TGTGCCAGCAGCCAAGCCTCCGAGCAGTTCTTC. It translates to CASSQASEQFF.